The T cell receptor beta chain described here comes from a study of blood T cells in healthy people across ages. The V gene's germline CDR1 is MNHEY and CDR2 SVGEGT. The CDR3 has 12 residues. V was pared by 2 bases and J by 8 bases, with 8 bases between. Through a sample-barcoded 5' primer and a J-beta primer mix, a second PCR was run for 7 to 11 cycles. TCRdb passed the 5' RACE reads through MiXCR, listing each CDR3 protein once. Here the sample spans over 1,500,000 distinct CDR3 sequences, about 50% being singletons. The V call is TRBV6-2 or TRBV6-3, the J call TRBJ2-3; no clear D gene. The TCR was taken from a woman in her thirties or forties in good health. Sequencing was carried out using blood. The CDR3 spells CASSYGPVTQYF. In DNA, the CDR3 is TGTGCCAGCAGTTACGGGCCCGTTACGCAGTATTTT.